The present TCR beta chain was sequenced within a study of control samples from healthy donors and cancer patients. The repertoire was sequenced with immunoSEQ multiplex PCR; TCRdb's copy has only in-frame clones and lacks some. The data hold approximately 150,000 clones, with around 92% observed a single time. V gave up 2 bases and J gave up 4 bases, with 11 bases separating them. This CDR3 region has 13 residues. Looked up from germline, CDR1 is SQVTM and CDR2 is ANQGSEA. The sequenced material came from blood. This TCR came from a man aged 25-45 years in good health. This chain connects TRBV29-1 to TRBJ1-2, with TRBD1 as a possible D gene (6 bases). The CDR3 DNA reads as TGCAGCGTTGAAATGGTGGACAGCTATGGCTACACCTTC. It encodes CSVEMVDSYGYTF.